This is a list of T cell receptor beta chains from one sample in a study of blood T cell repertoires in COVID-19. The assay was immunoSEQ multiplex PCR, and TCRdb's table has in-frame clones only and misses some. The sample has 130,000 to 150,000 clones, 81% seen once. The sample consisted of peripheral blood. The source of these receptors is a human donor in a cohort sampled during active COVID-19. CDR3s include the opening cysteine and the closing phenylalanine or tryptophan. Fields, in order: J gene, V gene, D gene, clone size, CDR3 DNA, CDR3 protein. The D gene is left open where the match is weak. The size of a clone is reported for some rows only, either as once, few or many, or as a class for expanded clones.

j_gene: TRBJ2-7; v_gene: TRBV6-5; d_gene: TRBD1; abundance: few; CDR3nt: TGTGCCAGCAGTTACTCCCAGGGGGCTTTTGAGCAGTACTTC; CDR3aa: CASSYSQGAFEQYF
j_gene: TRBJ1-2; v_gene: TRBV7-2; d_gene: -; abundance: few; CDR3nt: TGTGCCAGCAGCCCAGCCAGGAACCTTGTGAGTGGCTACACCTTC; CDR3aa: CASSPARNLVSGYTF
j_gene: TRBJ2-7; v_gene: TRBV5-1; d_gene: -; abundance: few; CDR3nt: TGCGCCAGCAGCTCCGGGACACTAATCTCCTACGAGCAGTACTTC; CDR3aa: CASSSGTLISYEQYF
j_gene: TRBJ1-5; v_gene: TRBV2; d_gene: TRBD1; abundance: -; CDR3nt: TGTGCCAGCAGGGAGACAGGGTTTCAGCCCCAGCATTTT; CDR3aa: CASRETGFQPQHF
j_gene: TRBJ2-1; v_gene: TRBV7-2; d_gene: -; abundance: -; CDR3nt: TGTGCCAGCAGCCTTACGGGACTTTCTTACAATGAGCAGTTCTTC; CDR3aa: CASSLTGLSYNEQFF
j_gene: TRBJ2-7; v_gene: TRBV7-9; d_gene: -; abundance: -; CDR3nt: TGTGCCAGCAGCTTAGTGTTGTCGGGAAGCACCTACGAGCAGTACTTC; CDR3aa: CASSLVLSGSTYEQYF
j_gene: TRBJ1-1; v_gene: TRBV5-1; d_gene: TRBD1; abundance: once; CDR3nt: TGCGCCAGCAGCTTGGAGCAGGGGGAGGCTTTCTTT; CDR3aa: CASSLEQGEAFF
j_gene: TRBJ2-1; v_gene: TRBV3-1/TRBV3-2; d_gene: -; abundance: -; CDR3nt: TGTGCCAGCAGCCAGGGCCCCAATGAGCAGTTCTTC; CDR3aa: CASSQGPNEQFF
j_gene: TRBJ2-6; v_gene: TRBV5-1; d_gene: TRBD1; abundance: -; CDR3nt: TGCGCCAGCAGCTATGGGACAGCTGGGGCCAACGTCCTGACTTTC; CDR3aa: CASSYGTAGANVLTF
j_gene: TRBJ2-7; v_gene: TRBV5-1; d_gene: -; abundance: -; CDR3nt: TGCGCCAGCAGCCCACTAGGTTACGAGCAGTACTTC; CDR3aa: CASSPLGYEQYF
j_gene: TRBJ1-4; v_gene: TRBV7-9; d_gene: -; abundance: -; CDR3nt: TGTGCCAGCAGCTTAAGGCAGGGAGGCGAAAAACTGTTTTTT; CDR3aa: CASSLRQGGEKLFF
j_gene: TRBJ2-1; v_gene: TRBV28; d_gene: -; abundance: -; CDR3nt: TGTGCCAGCAGTTTAACTATCCGGTACAATGAGCAGTTCTTC; CDR3aa: CASSLTIRYNEQFF
j_gene: TRBJ1-2; v_gene: TRBV12-3/TRBV12-4; d_gene: -; abundance: -; CDR3nt: TGTGCCAGCAGTTTTTGGGCAGTGAGTGGCTACACCTTC; CDR3aa: CASSFWAVSGYTF
j_gene: TRBJ1-1; v_gene: TRBV6-5; d_gene: -; abundance: -; CDR3nt: TGTGCCAGCAGTTACGGCTTAACAGGGAACACTGAAGCTTTCTTT; CDR3aa: CASSYGLTGNTEAFF
j_gene: TRBJ1-5; v_gene: TRBV19; d_gene: -; abundance: -; CDR3nt: TGTGCCAGTAGTATCGGCAGGGATAGCAATCAGCCCCAGCATTTT; CDR3aa: CASSIGRDSNQPQHF
j_gene: TRBJ1-5; v_gene: TRBV19; d_gene: TRBD1; abundance: -; CDR3nt: TGTGCCAGTAGCGAGACAGGGGGCGCGGGTCAGCCCCAGCATTTT; CDR3aa: CASSETGGAGQPQHF
j_gene: TRBJ1-1; v_gene: TRBV2; d_gene: TRBD1; abundance: -; CDR3nt: TGTGCCAGCAGCGAACAGGGGGCGGTAGGGGCTTTCTTT; CDR3aa: CASSEQGAVGAFF
j_gene: TRBJ2-6; v_gene: TRBV6-5; d_gene: -; abundance: -; CDR3nt: TGTGCCAGCAGTTCAGGGGTTGCGGGGGCCAACGTCCTGACTTTC; CDR3aa: CASSSGVAGANVLTF
j_gene: TRBJ2-7; v_gene: TRBV19; d_gene: TRBD2; abundance: -; CDR3nt: TGTGCCAGTAGTTTAATTAGCGGGAGTTCCTACGAGCAGTACTTC; CDR3aa: CASSLISGSSYEQYF
j_gene: TRBJ2-7; v_gene: TRBV25-1; d_gene: -; abundance: -; CDR3nt: TGTGCCAGCACCCGAGCGGGCTCCTACGAGCAGTACTTC; CDR3aa: CASTRAGSYEQYF
j_gene: TRBJ2-7; v_gene: TRBV2; d_gene: TRBD1; abundance: -; CDR3nt: TGTGCCAGCAACAGACAGGGGAAGGGGTTCGAGCAGTACTTC; CDR3aa: CASNRQGKGFEQYF
j_gene: TRBJ2-7; v_gene: TRBV6-5; d_gene: TRBD1; abundance: -; CDR3nt: TGTGCCAGCAGAACGGGGACAGGGGGCTACGAGCAGTACTTC; CDR3aa: CASRTGTGGYEQYF
j_gene: TRBJ2-3; v_gene: TRBV14; d_gene: -; abundance: -; CDR3nt: TGTGCCAGCAGCCAAGCTGTTGGGGCAGGGCTCTATTCCACAGATACGCAGTATTTT; CDR3aa: CASSQAVGAGLYSTDTQYF
j_gene: TRBJ1-6; v_gene: TRBV6-1; d_gene: -; abundance: -; CDR3nt: TGTGCCAGCAGTGAATCAGGGGCCGGTTATAATTCACCCCTCCACTTT; CDR3aa: CASSESGAGYNSPLHF
j_gene: TRBJ1-6; v_gene: TRBV21-1; d_gene: -; abundance: few; CDR3nt: TGTGCCAGCACCCTGAGGGGGGGAGGGGGATCACCCCTCCACTTT; CDR3aa: CASTLRGGGGSPLHF
j_gene: TRBJ2-5; v_gene: TRBV4-2; d_gene: TRBD2; abundance: few; CDR3nt: TGTGCCAGCAGCCAAGAAGCTAGCGGGAGTTGGGAGACCCAGTACTTC; CDR3aa: CASSQEASGSWETQYF
j_gene: TRBJ2-7; v_gene: TRBV5-5; d_gene: -; abundance: -; CDR3nt: TGTGCCAGCAGCTTAAGTACAAACGAGCAGTACTTC; CDR3aa: CASSLSTNEQYF
j_gene: TRBJ2-3; v_gene: TRBV4-1; d_gene: TRBD2; abundance: -; CDR3nt: TGCGCCAGCAGCCTAGGGACTAGCGGATACACAGATACGCAGTATTTT; CDR3aa: CASSLGTSGYTDTQYF
j_gene: TRBJ2-1; v_gene: TRBV19; d_gene: -; abundance: -; CDR3nt: TGTGCCAGTAGTATAACTGGGGCGGATTACAATGAGCAGTTCTTC; CDR3aa: CASSITGADYNEQFF
j_gene: TRBJ2-5; v_gene: TRBV6-2/TRBV6-3; d_gene: -; abundance: -; CDR3nt: TGTGCCAGCAGTTTCGGCCAAGAGACCCAGTACTTC; CDR3aa: CASSFGQETQYF
j_gene: TRBJ2-7; v_gene: TRBV5-1; d_gene: TRBD1; abundance: -; CDR3nt: TGCGCCAGCAGCTTGGCCGGGACAGGGGTTGAGAAGCAGTACTTC; CDR3aa: CASSLAGTGVEKQYF
j_gene: TRBJ1-5; v_gene: TRBV27; d_gene: -; abundance: few; CDR3nt: TGTGCCAGCAGTTTATGGGTGACGGGTCAGCCCCAGCATTTT; CDR3aa: CASSLWVTGQPQHF
j_gene: TRBJ2-7; v_gene: TRBV27; d_gene: -; abundance: -; CDR3nt: TGTGCCAGCAGCCCCTACGACACGAACTCCTACGAGCAGTACTTC; CDR3aa: CASSPYDTNSYEQYF
j_gene: TRBJ2-7; v_gene: TRBV28; d_gene: TRBD1; abundance: -; CDR3nt: TGTGCCAGCACCCCCCGGACAGGAGCCTACGAGCAGTACTTC; CDR3aa: CASTPRTGAYEQYF
j_gene: TRBJ2-6; v_gene: TRBV7-9; d_gene: TRBD2; abundance: -; CDR3nt: TGTGCCAGCAGCCCATCCTGGACTAGCGGGAGTTCTGGGGCCAACGTCCTGACTTTC; CDR3aa: CASSPSWTSGSSGANVLTF
j_gene: TRBJ2-5; v_gene: TRBV28; d_gene: TRBD1; abundance: -; CDR3nt: TGTGCCAGCAGTACCTACAGGGGGGAAGGGGAGACCCAGTACTTC; CDR3aa: CASSTYRGEGETQYF
j_gene: TRBJ1-5; v_gene: TRBV28; d_gene: TRBD1; abundance: -; CDR3nt: TGTGCCAGCAGCTACAACAGGGGCCTTCCCTCCAATCAGCCCCAGCATTTT; CDR3aa: CASSYNRGLPSNQPQHF
j_gene: TRBJ1-3; v_gene: TRBV21-1; d_gene: -; abundance: -; CDR3nt: TGTGCCAGCAGCAAAGCGCTTTGGTCGAGCTCTGGAAACACCATATATTTT; CDR3aa: CASSKALWSSSGNTIYF
j_gene: TRBJ2-5; v_gene: TRBV5-6; d_gene: TRBD1; abundance: -; CDR3nt: TGTGCCAGCAGCTTGGGACAGGGCCAAGAGACCCAGTACTTC; CDR3aa: CASSLGQGQETQYF
j_gene: TRBJ2-1; v_gene: TRBV7-3; d_gene: -; abundance: -; CDR3nt: TGTGCCAGCAGCCCCACACCTGATAACAATGAGCAGTTCTTC; CDR3aa: CASSPTPDNNEQFF
j_gene: TRBJ1-1; v_gene: TRBV19; d_gene: TRBD1; abundance: -; CDR3nt: TGTGCCAGTAGTCCGCAGGGGGCGAACACTGAAGCTTTCTTT; CDR3aa: CASSPQGANTEAFF
j_gene: TRBJ2-7; v_gene: TRBV27; d_gene: TRBD1; abundance: -; CDR3nt: TGTGCCAGCAGCTACACAGGGGTAAGCTCCTACGAGCAGTACTTC; CDR3aa: CASSYTGVSSYEQYF
j_gene: TRBJ2-7; v_gene: TRBV6-5; d_gene: -; abundance: -; CDR3nt: TGTGCCAGCAGGAGCCTCTACGAGCAGTACTTC; CDR3aa: CASRSLYEQYF
j_gene: TRBJ2-7; v_gene: TRBV5-1; d_gene: TRBD2; abundance: -; CDR3nt: TGCGCCAGTTCGACCGGGGGGTGGGACGAGCAGTACTTC; CDR3aa: CASSTGGWDEQYF
j_gene: TRBJ2-1; v_gene: TRBV4-1; d_gene: TRBD2; abundance: -; CDR3nt: TGCGCCACCCCGGGGACTAGCGGGAACTCCTACAATGAGCAGTTCTTC; CDR3aa: CATPGTSGNSYNEQFF
j_gene: TRBJ1-3; v_gene: TRBV7-9; d_gene: TRBD1; abundance: -; CDR3nt: TGTGCCAGCAGTCAACAGGGGTCTGGAAACACCATATATTTT; CDR3aa: CASSQQGSGNTIYF
j_gene: TRBJ2-5; v_gene: TRBV18; d_gene: TRBD2; abundance: -; CDR3nt: TGTGCCAGCTCACCCCCGGGACTAGCGCAAGAGACCCAGTACTTC; CDR3aa: CASSPPGLAQETQYF
j_gene: TRBJ2-7; v_gene: TRBV27; d_gene: TRBD2; abundance: once; CDR3nt: TGTGCCAGCAGTACAATCAGCGGGAGGGGCTACGAGCAGTACTTC; CDR3aa: CASSTISGRGYEQYF
j_gene: TRBJ1-5; v_gene: TRBV6-5; d_gene: -; abundance: once; CDR3nt: TGTGCCAGCAGTTACCAGGACAGTTCTCAGCCCCAGCATTTT; CDR3aa: CASSYQDSSQPQHF
j_gene: TRBJ1-1; v_gene: TRBV6-5; d_gene: TRBD1; abundance: -; CDR3nt: TGTGCCACTTGCAGGGGGGCCAGGAACACTGAAGCTTTCTTT; CDR3aa: CATCRGARNTEAFF
j_gene: TRBJ1-1; v_gene: TRBV5-1; d_gene: TRBD1; abundance: -; CDR3nt: TGCGCCAGCAGCTTGGCTCGGACAGGGGTAACTGAAGCTTTCTTT; CDR3aa: CASSLARTGVTEAFF
j_gene: TRBJ2-7; v_gene: TRBV5-1; d_gene: TRBD2; abundance: -; CDR3nt: TGCGCCAGCAGTTTGTTTTCAACGGGAGGGCCTCGCGAGCAGTACTTC; CDR3aa: CASSLFSTGGPREQYF